This T cell receptor beta chain was obtained from a study of breast tumors, draining lymph nodes, adjacent tissues. Concerning this clonotype itself: Its antigen is not known.

TCRdb redid the calling of the multiplex PCR reads with MiXCR, one entry per CDR3 protein. There are 150,000 to 200,000 distinct CDR3 sequences in the sample; roughly a third occur only once, and 3% to 4.5% lies in the top ten. V was pared by 2 bases and J by 7 bases, with 17 bases between. The CDR3 consists of 15 residues. The germline V gene has CDR1 LGHDT and CDR2 YNNKEL (reference sequence). The lymph nodes were axillary draining lymph nodes from breast cancer patients. The study's findings and limits: Tumor and nontumor repertoires were significantly more similar in luminal-like than in basal-like breast cancer. The data were judged consistent with most tumor T cells coming from lymph node and expanding in tumor. Compared with lymph nodes, tumors were less diverse; compared with nontumor tissue, more.

Sequenced: axillary lymph node tissue. The gene calls are TRBV3-1 and TRBJ1-1; a possible D gene is TRBD1 (5 bases). The clonotype comes from a female donor with breast cancer. Some clones in this sample may be carry-over from other donors' samples. CDR3 nucleotide sequence: TGTGCCAGCAGCCAATACCGGCAGGGTCCATTTGAAGCTTTCTTT. Amino acids: CASSQYRQGPFEAFF.